These T cell receptor beta chains were read from a single sample in a study of blood T cell repertoires in COVID-19. Method: immunoSEQ multiplex PCR; TCRdb's copy keeps in-frame clones and lacks some. The table lists about 180,000 clones, about 86% of them singletons. The sequenced sample was peripheral blood. The receptors derive from a man between 70 and 80 years old with active or convalescent COVID-19. Each CDR3 is given with its conserved first and last residue. A D gene is named only where the DNA matches it firmly. The listing skips clone size in some rows; elsewhere it reads once, few, many or a size class.

v_gene: TRBV19
d_gene: .
j_gene: TRBJ2-5
abundance: .
CDR3nt: TGTGCCAGTAAGGGGTCAGGGGAAGAGACCCAGTACTTC
CDR3aa: CASKGSGEETQYF

v_gene: TRBV28
d_gene: TRBD2
j_gene: TRBJ2-5
abundance: .
CDR3nt: TGTGCCAGCAGTTCCCCCGGGGGGGACTACCAAGAGACCCAGTACTTC
CDR3aa: CASSSPGGDYQETQYF

v_gene: TRBV29-1
d_gene: TRBD1
j_gene: TRBJ2-2
abundance: .
CDR3nt: TGCAGCGTGCCGACAGGGGTTAACACCGGGGAGCTGTTTTTT
CDR3aa: CSVPTGVNTGELFF

v_gene: TRBV28
d_gene: .
j_gene: TRBJ2-2
abundance: .
CDR3nt: TGTGCCAGCAGTTTATATAAGAGCACCGGGGAGCTGTTTTTT
CDR3aa: CASSLYKSTGELFF

v_gene: TRBV7-2
d_gene: TRBD1
j_gene: TRBJ1-2
abundance: .
CDR3nt: TGTGCCAGCAGCTGGCCCGGACAGGCGACCTATGGCTACACCTTC
CDR3aa: CASSWPGQATYGYTF

v_gene: TRBV25-1
d_gene: .
j_gene: TRBJ1-3
abundance: .
CDR3nt: TGTGCCAGCAGTGTAGGGGGGGACTCTGGAAACACCATATATTTT
CDR3aa: CASSVGGDSGNTIYF

v_gene: TRBV4-3
d_gene: TRBD2
j_gene: TRBJ2-7
abundance: .
CDR3nt: TGCGCCAGCAGCCAATATCTAGCGGGACACTACGAGCAGTACTTC
CDR3aa: CASSQYLAGHYEQYF

v_gene: TRBV7-6
d_gene: TRBD2
j_gene: TRBJ2-7
abundance: .
CDR3nt: TGTGCCAGCAGCTTAGCGGGGTTTAGCGGGATGGCCGAGCAGTACTTC
CDR3aa: CASSLAGFSGMAEQYF

v_gene: TRBV4-3
d_gene: TRBD2
j_gene: TRBJ2-1
abundance: few
CDR3nt: TGCGCCAGCAGCCCCCGGACTAGCGGATACAATGAGCAGTTCTTC
CDR3aa: CASSPRTSGYNEQFF

v_gene: TRBV15
d_gene: TRBD1
j_gene: TRBJ1-5
abundance: .
CDR3nt: TGTGCCACCAGCAGGGCAGAAACAGGGGGTCGCAATCAGCCCCAGCATTTT
CDR3aa: CATSRAETGGRNQPQHF

v_gene: TRBV10-3
d_gene: TRBD1
j_gene: TRBJ2-2
abundance: .
CDR3nt: TGTGCCATCAGTAACAGGGGGCTCAACACCGGGGAGCTGTTTTTT
CDR3aa: CAISNRGLNTGELFF

v_gene: TRBV29-1
d_gene: TRBD1
j_gene: TRBJ1-4
abundance: .
CDR3nt: TGCAGCGTGTCGGGACAGCCCGGTGAAAAACTGTTTTTT
CDR3aa: CSVSGQPGEKLFF

v_gene: TRBV18
d_gene: .
j_gene: TRBJ1-1
abundance: .
CDR3nt: TGTGCCAGCTCACCGCTCCGGGGAGGTGGGAACACTGAAGCTTTCTTT
CDR3aa: CASSPLRGGGNTEAFF

v_gene: TRBV28
d_gene: TRBD1
j_gene: TRBJ1-2
abundance: .
CDR3nt: TGTGCCAGCAGCCGACTCCTTGGACAGGGGGCGGGTGGCTACACCTTC
CDR3aa: CASSRLLGQGAGGYTF

v_gene: TRBV4-3
d_gene: .
j_gene: TRBJ2-1
abundance: .
CDR3nt: TGCGCCAGCAGCCGGGCGACCCCCGGGACTGGGAACTACAATGAGCAGTTCTTC
CDR3aa: CASSRATPGTGNYNEQFF

v_gene: TRBV7-6
d_gene: .
j_gene: TRBJ1-3
abundance: .
CDR3nt: TGTGCCAGCAGCCCCCTGGGAGGTAACTCTGGAAACACCATATATTTT
CDR3aa: CASSPLGGNSGNTIYF

v_gene: TRBV10-3
d_gene: .
j_gene: TRBJ2-1
abundance: .
CDR3nt: TGTGCCACCAGGGGCCCGGACTACTTCAATGAGCAGTTCTTC
CDR3aa: CATRGPDYFNEQFF

v_gene: TRBV7-8
d_gene: TRBD1
j_gene: TRBJ1-5
abundance: .
CDR3nt: TGTGCCAGCAGCTTAGAGGGGGCGGGGTTCCTCCACAATCAGCCCCAGCATTTT
CDR3aa: CASSLEGAGFLHNQPQHF

v_gene: TRBV6-5
d_gene: .
j_gene: TRBJ1-2
abundance: .
CDR3nt: TGTGCCAGCAGCGACTTAGGGGTTGATGGCTACACCTTC
CDR3aa: CASSDLGVDGYTF

v_gene: TRBV13
d_gene: .
j_gene: TRBJ2-5
abundance: .
CDR3nt: TGTGCCAGCAGCTCCCAACTTACGTGGGAGACCCAGTACTTC
CDR3aa: CASSSQLTWETQYF

v_gene: TRBV5-1
d_gene: TRBD1
j_gene: TRBJ1-1
abundance: .
CDR3nt: TGCGCCAGCAGCTTGGAGGCAGGGGGTTGGACTGAAGCTTTCTTT
CDR3aa: CASSLEAGGWTEAFF

v_gene: TRBV19
d_gene: .
j_gene: TRBJ1-5
abundance: .
CDR3nt: TGTGCCAGCGCTACCCTGCATCCCGATCAGCCCCAGCATTTT
CDR3aa: CASATLHPDQPQHF

v_gene: TRBV27
d_gene: TRBD2
j_gene: TRBJ2-1
abundance: .
CDR3nt: TGTGCCAGCAGGGAAATAGCGGGGGCCCACCGCAATGAGCAGTTCTTC
CDR3aa: CASREIAGAHRNEQFF

v_gene: TRBV29-1
d_gene: .
j_gene: TRBJ2-3
abundance: .
CDR3nt: TGCAGCGTTGATAGGGGCCTCACAGATACGCAGTATTTT
CDR3aa: CSVDRGLTDTQYF

v_gene: TRBV30
d_gene: .
j_gene: TRBJ2-3
abundance: .
CDR3nt: TGTGCCTGGAGCCCCACCGGGGGAGGCTCAGATACGCAGTATTTT
CDR3aa: CAWSPTGGGSDTQYF

v_gene: TRBV5-1
d_gene: TRBD1
j_gene: TRBJ1-1
abundance: .
CDR3nt: TGCGCCAGCAGCTCCCGGACAGGACCGAACACTGAAGCTTTCTTT
CDR3aa: CASSSRTGPNTEAFF

v_gene: TRBV24-1
d_gene: TRBD1
j_gene: TRBJ2-3
abundance: .
CDR3nt: TGTGCCACCAGTGATCCCGGGACAGGGGGATCTGATACGCAGTATTTT
CDR3aa: CATSDPGTGGSDTQYF

v_gene: TRBV2
d_gene: .
j_gene: TRBJ1-5
abundance: .
CDR3nt: TGTGCCAGCACGGGGTCGGCTGACAATCAGCCCCAGCATTTT
CDR3aa: CASTGSADNQPQHF

v_gene: TRBV24-1
d_gene: TRBD1
j_gene: TRBJ1-4
abundance: .
CDR3nt: TGTGCCACCAGTGATTCTGGACAGGGGGATGAAAAACTGTTTTTT
CDR3aa: CATSDSGQGDEKLFF

v_gene: TRBV24-1
d_gene: .
j_gene: TRBJ1-1
abundance: .
CDR3nt: TGTGCCACCTCAGGGTTACTTTCTACTGAAGCTTTCTTT
CDR3aa: CATSGLLSTEAFF

v_gene: TRBV5-1
d_gene: .
j_gene: TRBJ1-2
abundance: .
CDR3nt: TGCGCCAGCAGCCCACAGGGAAATGGCTACACCTTC
CDR3aa: CASSPQGNGYTF

v_gene: TRBV7-3
d_gene: TRBD2
j_gene: TRBJ2-1
abundance: few
CDR3nt: TGTGCCAGCAGCTATATCCCCGGCGTAGCGGGCCTCAATGAGCAGTTCTTC
CDR3aa: CASSYIPGVAGLNEQFF

v_gene: TRBV11-2
d_gene: TRBD1
j_gene: TRBJ2-3
abundance: .
CDR3nt: TGTGCCAGCAGCAAAACAGGGGGCGAAGCAGATACGCAGTATTTT
CDR3aa: CASSKTGGEADTQYF

v_gene: TRBV6-2/TRBV6-3
d_gene: TRBD1
j_gene: TRBJ2-2
abundance: .
CDR3nt: TGTGCCAGCAGTAGGGACAGGCTTGGCACCGGGGAGCTGTTTTTT
CDR3aa: CASSRDRLGTGELFF

v_gene: TRBV27
d_gene: TRBD1
j_gene: TRBJ2-3
abundance: once
CDR3nt: TGTGCCAGCAGTAACCCACTTACAGGGGTCACGCAGTATTTT
CDR3aa: CASSNPLTGVTQYF

v_gene: TRBV12-3/TRBV12-4
d_gene: TRBD1
j_gene: TRBJ1-4
abundance: .
CDR3nt: TGTGCCAGCAGTCCCGGACAGGGTGAAAAACTGTTTTTT
CDR3aa: CASSPGQGEKLFF

v_gene: TRBV7-2
d_gene: .
j_gene: TRBJ1-5
abundance: .
CDR3nt: TGTGCCAGCAGCCCCCGAGCGGGTCTAAATCAGCCCCAGCATTTT
CDR3aa: CASSPRAGLNQPQHF

v_gene: TRBV2
d_gene: TRBD1
j_gene: TRBJ2-7
abundance: .
CDR3nt: TGTGCCAGCAGTGCCACAGGGGTCCAAGAGCAGTACTTC
CDR3aa: CASSATGVQEQYF

v_gene: TRBV19
d_gene: .
j_gene: TRBJ1-2
abundance: .
CDR3nt: TGTGCCAGTAGTTACCTCCAATTGGGGACATCACACGGCTACACCTTC
CDR3aa: CASSYLQLGTSHGYTF

v_gene: TRBV5-4
d_gene: TRBD1
j_gene: TRBJ2-1
abundance: .
CDR3nt: TGTGCCAGCAGCTTGGGACAGGGTTCCTACAATGAGCAGTTCTTC
CDR3aa: CASSLGQGSYNEQFF

v_gene: TRBV15
d_gene: .
j_gene: TRBJ1-2
abundance: .
CDR3nt: TGTGCCACCAGCAGAGAGGGGGGTGGCTACACCTTC
CDR3aa: CATSREGGGYTF

v_gene: TRBV24-1
d_gene: TRBD1
j_gene: TRBJ2-3
abundance: .
CDR3nt: TGTGCCACCAGTGGGACAGGGGGCAACGGGCCCGATACGCAGTATTTT
CDR3aa: CATSGTGGNGPDTQYF

v_gene: TRBV19
d_gene: .
j_gene: TRBJ1-1
abundance: .
CDR3nt: TGTGCCAGTAGTATAGGTGGAGGGTTAACTGAAGCTTTCTTT
CDR3aa: CASSIGGGLTEAFF

v_gene: TRBV6-2/TRBV6-3
d_gene: .
j_gene: TRBJ1-2
abundance: .
CDR3nt: TGTGCCAGCAGTCGTCGGACTGATTATGGCTACACCTTC
CDR3aa: CASSRRTDYGYTF

v_gene: TRBV29-1
d_gene: .
j_gene: TRBJ1-3
abundance: .
CDR3nt: TGCAGCGCTGGGCGGGACGGAAACACCATATATTTT
CDR3aa: CSAGRDGNTIYF

v_gene: TRBV6-5
d_gene: TRBD1
j_gene: TRBJ1-5
abundance: .
CDR3nt: TGTGCCAGCAGTTACTCCGGACAGGGAGTGAATCAGCCCCAGCATTTT
CDR3aa: CASSYSGQGVNQPQHF

v_gene: TRBV10-3
d_gene: .
j_gene: TRBJ1-1
abundance: few
CDR3nt: TGTGCCATCAGTGTAGATAGACTAAACACTGAAGCTTTCTTT
CDR3aa: CAISVDRLNTEAFF

v_gene: TRBV5-1
d_gene: TRBD1
j_gene: TRBJ2-7
abundance: .
CDR3nt: TGCGCCAGCAGCTTGGCCGGGACAGGGGACGAGCAGTACTTC
CDR3aa: CASSLAGTGDEQYF

v_gene: TRBV27
d_gene: .
j_gene: TRBJ2-2
abundance: .
CDR3nt: TGTGCCAGTAAGTTTGAGCCGGGGACAATCACCGGGGAGCTGTTTTTT
CDR3aa: CASKFEPGTITGELFF

v_gene: TRBV12-3/TRBV12-4
d_gene: .
j_gene: TRBJ2-7
abundance: .
CDR3nt: TGTGCCAGCAGTCGGACACCATACTACGAGCAGTACTTC
CDR3aa: CASSRTPYYEQYF

v_gene: TRBV11-2
d_gene: TRBD1
j_gene: TRBJ2-3
abundance: .
CDR3nt: TGTGCCAGCGCCAGACAGGGGGGCAGTTATACGCAGTATTTT
CDR3aa: CASARQGGSYTQYF

v_gene: TRBV7-9
d_gene: .
j_gene: TRBJ1-4
abundance: .
CDR3nt: TGTGCCAGCAGCTTAGGACACACTAATGAAAAACTGTTTTTT
CDR3aa: CASSLGHTNEKLFF

v_gene: TRBV2
d_gene: TRBD1
j_gene: TRBJ1-1
abundance: .
CDR3nt: TGTGCCACAGACAGGGGAAACACTGAAGCTTTCTTT
CDR3aa: CATDRGNTEAFF

v_gene: TRBV5-1
d_gene: TRBD1
j_gene: TRBJ2-1
abundance: .
CDR3nt: TGCGCCAGCAGCGCAGGACAGGACAATGAGCAGTTCTTC
CDR3aa: CASSAGQDNEQFF

v_gene: TRBV6-6
d_gene: TRBD1
j_gene: TRBJ2-3
abundance: .
CDR3nt: TGTGCCAGCAGTTACACGCAGGGGGTGGTCGCTCCGCAGTATTTT
CDR3aa: CASSYTQGVVAPQYF